The sample holds one count of the clone carrying this T cell receptor (beta chain). Data came from immunoSEQ multiplex PCR; TCRdb stores just in-frame clones and leaves some out. This sample carries 43,000 or so clones, 65% of them seen once, and the ten largest clones take roughly 21%. CDR3 size: 15 residues. Germline V lookup: CDR1 SNHLY, CDR2 FYNNEI. V was shortened by 6 bases and J by 6 bases, with 17 bases between the two germline ends. The data were taken from a study of cytotoxic CD8 clonotypes in ibrutinib-treated CLL. The rearrangement joins TRBV2 to TRBJ2-2; D is ambiguous. The sample consisted of PBMCs, taken after 24 months of ibrutinib treatment. The TCR originated in a human donor with chronic lymphocytic leukemia. The CDR3 DNA is TGTGCCAGCAGGCTGTGGGGTGTGACGGCCGGGGAGCTGTTTTTT. Translating gives CASRLWGVTAGELFF.